A selection of T cell receptor beta chains follows, all from one sample in a study of control samples from healthy donors and cancer patients. Clones were read by immunoSEQ multiplex PCR, and TCRdb kept only the in-frame ones, dropping some. This table has around 74,000 clones, 85% to 95% appearing once. The sample was blood. These receptors came from an older woman in good health. The CDR3 runs from the conserved cysteine through the conserved F or W. D genes are given only for firm matches. The size entry is marked missing in some rows and otherwise reads once, few, many or a size class.

v_gene	d_gene	j_gene	abundance	CDR3nt	CDR3aa
TRBV6-5	NA	TRBJ2-5	NA	TGTGCCAGCAGTTACGGCTCAGGGGAAGAGACCCAGTACTTC	CASSYGSGEETQYF
TRBV7-9	TRBD2	TRBJ2-1	NA	TGTGCCAGCAGGGCCGGGACTAGCGGGACTGATGCCCAGCAGTTCTTC	CASRAGTSGTDAQQFF
TRBV28	NA	TRBJ1-3	NA	TGTGCCAGCAGTTTGGCCCAATCCTCTGGAAACACCATATATTTT	CASSLAQSSGNTIYF
TRBV19	TRBD2	TRBJ2-3	NA	TGTGCCAGTAGTTTGACCTCTGGACTAGCCACAGATACGCAGTATTTT	CASSLTSGLATDTQYF
TRBV7-3	NA	TRBJ1-1	few	TGTGCCAGCAGTCAACAGGGTAACACTGAAGCTTTCTTT	CASSQQGNTEAFF
TRBV15	NA	TRBJ1-4	NA	TGTGCCACCAGCAGAGATCACAGGCCAACTAATGAAAAACTGTTTTTT	CATSRDHRPTNEKLFF
TRBV21-1	NA	TRBJ1-6	NA	TGTGCCAGCAGCTTCGCTACGGTCCCCACCATCACCCAGTACTATAATTCACCCCTCCACTTT	CASSFATVPTITQYYNSPLHF
TRBV18	NA	TRBJ1-2	NA	TGTGCCAGCTCACAACAGGGCGTAAAGGGCTACACCTTC	CASSQQGVKGYTF
TRBV30	TRBD1	TRBJ1-3	NA	TGTGCCTTCCAAGATGAGGACAGGGGAACAAACACCATATATTTT	CAFQDEDRGTNTIYF
TRBV5-1	NA	TRBJ2-1	NA	TGCGCCAGCAGCTTGGACGGGAGCTCCTACAATGAGCAGTTCTTC	CASSLDGSSYNEQFF
TRBV28	TRBD1	TRBJ1-2	NA	TGTGCCAGCTACAAGACAGGGTATGTCTATGGCTACACCTTC	CASYKTGYVYGYTF
TRBV29-1	NA	TRBJ2-1	NA	TGCAGCGTTGAAGCACGTCTCTCTGACAATGAGCAGTTCTTC	CSVEARLSDNEQFF
TRBV30	NA	TRBJ1-1	NA	TGTGCCTGGAGTGTTGGGGTCCAGAACACTGAAGCTTTCTTT	CAWSVGVQNTEAFF
TRBV18	NA	TRBJ1-5	NA	TGTGCCAGCTCAACAACAGAAATAAGTAGAAATCAGCCCCAGCATTTT	CASSTTEISRNQPQHF
TRBV30	TRBD2	TRBJ2-2	NA	TGTGCCTGGAGTCCGCGGGAGGCTGGGGGGGAGCTGTTTTTT	CAWSPREAGGELFF
TRBV6-5	NA	TRBJ2-1	NA	TGTGCCAGCAGTTTTACTACTAGCATCGCCTACAATGAGCAGTTCTTC	CASSFTTSIAYNEQFF
TRBV28	NA	TRBJ1-2	NA	TGTGCCAGCAGATCCATTCTCAAGACGCAGAACTATGGCTACACCTTC	CASRSILKTQNYGYTF
TRBV29-1	NA	TRBJ2-3	once	TGCAGCGCATGGGTCACAGATACGCAGTATTTT	CSAWVTDTQYF
TRBV6-2/TRBV6-3	NA	TRBJ2-3	NA	TGTGCCAGCAGTTACTCCCCACTCAGGGATACGCAGTATTTT	CASSYSPLRDTQYF
TRBV18	TRBD1	TRBJ1-3	NA	TGTGCCAGCTCAACGGGGACAGGGGCGTCTGGAAACACCATATATTTT	CASSTGTGASGNTIYF
TRBV2	NA	TRBJ1-1	once	TGTGCCAGCAGTGACGGACCTTGGAACACTGAAGCTTTCTTT	CASSDGPWNTEAFF
TRBV3-1/TRBV3-2	NA	TRBJ2-2	NA	TGTGCCAGCAGCCAAGAGATGGGGATGGACACCGGGGAGCTGTTTTTT	CASSQEMGMDTGELFF
TRBV10-3	NA	TRBJ2-2	NA	TGTGCCATCAACGGACAGACGAACACCGGGGAGCTGTTTTTT	CAINGQTNTGELFF
TRBV19	TRBD1	TRBJ2-7	NA	TGTGCCAGTAGTATGACAGGGAACGAGCAGTACTTC	CASSMTGNEQYF
TRBV28	TRBD1	TRBJ2-6	NA	TGTGCCAGCAGTACGGCGGACAGGGCAGGGGCCAACGTCCTGACTTTC	CASSTADRAGANVLTF
TRBV2	TRBD1	TRBJ2-1	NA	TGTGCCAGCAGAATAGGACAGGGTGACGAGCAGTTCTTC	CASRIGQGDEQFF
TRBV2	NA	TRBJ1-2	NA	TGTGCCAGCAGTGAAGCGTCTCGGGGGGGGTATGGCTACACCTTC	CASSEASRGGYGYTF
TRBV6-1	TRBD2	TRBJ2-2	NA	TGCGCCAGCAGTGAAAGCAGCGGGAGGAACACCGGGGAGCTGTTTTTT	CASSESSGRNTGELFF
TRBV9	NA	TRBJ1-4	NA	TGTGCCAGCAGTTCTGGAACTAATGAAAAACTGTTTTTT	CASSSGTNEKLFF
TRBV20-1	NA	TRBJ2-1	NA	TGCAGTGCTAGTCCCGGGAGCTCCTACAATGAGCAGTTCTTC	CSASPGSSYNEQFF
TRBV7-2	NA	TRBJ2-3	NA	TGTGCCAGCAGCTACCCGCCCCTGGGAACGCAGTATTTT	CASSYPPLGTQYF
TRBV2	TRBD2	TRBJ2-1	NA	TGTGCCAGCAGCTACGGGACTACCCTAAGCGAGCAGTTCTTC	CASSYGTTLSEQFF
TRBV28	TRBD2	TRBJ2-1	once	TGTGCCAGCAGTTCTAGCGGGAGGTGGCCCTACAATGAGCAGTTCTTC	CASSSSGRWPYNEQFF
TRBV12-3/TRBV12-4	NA	TRBJ1-5	NA	TGTGCCAGCAGTTTAAGTAGGGATCAGCCCCAGCATTTT	CASSLSRDQPQHF
TRBV12-3/TRBV12-4	TRBD1	TRBJ1-5	NA	TGTGCCAGCAGTTTGGCAGGGGGACAGCCCCAGCATTTT	CASSLAGGQPQHF
TRBV7-2	NA	TRBJ1-1	NA	TGTGCCAGCAGCTTCCCCCGGAACACTGAAGCTTTCTTT	CASSFPRNTEAFF
TRBV28	NA	TRBJ1-4	NA	TGTGCCAGCACCAATCGGCAGGGCCGTGAAAAACTGTTTTTT	CASTNRQGREKLFF
TRBV24-1	NA	TRBJ2-5	NA	TGTGCCACCAGTGGCCCAGGTAGCCAAGAGACCCAGTACTTC	CATSGPGSQETQYF
TRBV29-1	NA	TRBJ1-1	NA	TGCAGCGCCCGTGAAACCTTAGGCGAAGCTTTCTTT	CSARETLGEAFF
TRBV2	TRBD1	TRBJ1-6	NA	TGTGCCAGCAGCGACAGGGACAGGTCGCTAAATTCACCCCTCCACTTT	CASSDRDRSLNSPLHF
TRBV29-1	NA	TRBJ1-2	NA	TGCAGCGTTGGGTCTAACTATGGCTACACCTTC	CSVGSNYGYTF
TRBV27	NA	TRBJ1-4	NA	TGTGCCAGCAGTCCCTCGTTGGGGGCAACTAATGAAAAACTGTTTTTT	CASSPSLGATNEKLFF
TRBV28	NA	TRBJ1-5	NA	TGTGCCAGCAGCGAGGCTGGGGGCTGGAATCAGCCCCAGCATTTT	CASSEAGGWNQPQHF
TRBV24-1	TRBD2	TRBJ2-7	NA	TGTGCCACCAGTTCACAGCGGGAGCCCTACGAGCAGTACTTC	CATSSQREPYEQYF
TRBV20-1	NA	TRBJ1-1	NA	TGCAGTGCAGGGCGTGGTACTGAAGCTTTCTTT	CSAGRGTEAFF
TRBV5-4	NA	TRBJ1-6	once	TGTGCCAGCAGCTTGGGACGGGTAGGGAATTCACCCCTCCACTTT	CASSLGRVGNSPLHF
TRBV6-2/TRBV6-3	TRBD1	TRBJ1-5	NA	TGTGCCAGCAGCAACTACAGGGGAAGCAATCAGCCCCAGCATTTT	CASSNYRGSNQPQHF
TRBV21-1	NA	TRBJ1-6	once	TGTGCCAGCAGCAAATGCTACCGCGGTCAGATCCCTATCCTCTATAATTCACCCCTCCACTTT	CASSKCYRGQIPILYNSPLHF
TRBV27	NA	TRBJ2-2	NA	TGTGCCAGCAGTTTAAAAGTTTGGCGGGACGGAACCGGGGAGCTGTTTTTT	CASSLKVWRDGTGELFF
TRBV7-2	TRBD2	TRBJ2-5	NA	TGTGCCAGCAGCTTATCGGATTCCGGGACTAGCGGGAGAAAGACCCAGTACTTC	CASSLSDSGTSGRKTQYF
TRBV7-2	NA	TRBJ2-7	NA	TGTGCCAGCAGCCCCCGTATCGTCTCCGGGTACGAGCAGTACTTC	CASSPRIVSGYEQYF
TRBV7-9	NA	TRBJ1-1	NA	TGTGCCAGCAGCCCAAGACAGGACAGGAACACTGAAGCTTTCTTT	CASSPRQDRNTEAFF
TRBV28	TRBD1	TRBJ2-5	NA	TGTGCCAGCAGTCCTTCCACAGGGGGCATCGCAGAGACCCAGTACTTC	CASSPSTGGIAETQYF